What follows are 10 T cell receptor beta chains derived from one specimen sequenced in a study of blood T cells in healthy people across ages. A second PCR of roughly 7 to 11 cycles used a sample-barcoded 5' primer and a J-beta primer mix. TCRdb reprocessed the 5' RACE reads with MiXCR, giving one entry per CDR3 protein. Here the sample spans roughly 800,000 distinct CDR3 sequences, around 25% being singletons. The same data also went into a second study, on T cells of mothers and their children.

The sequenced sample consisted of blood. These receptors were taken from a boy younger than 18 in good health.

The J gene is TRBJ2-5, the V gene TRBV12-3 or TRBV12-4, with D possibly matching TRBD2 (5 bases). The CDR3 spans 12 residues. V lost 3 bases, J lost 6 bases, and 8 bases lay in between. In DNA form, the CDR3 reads TGTGCCAGCAGTTTTAGAGGGCAGACCCAGTACTTC. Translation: CASSFRGQTQYF.

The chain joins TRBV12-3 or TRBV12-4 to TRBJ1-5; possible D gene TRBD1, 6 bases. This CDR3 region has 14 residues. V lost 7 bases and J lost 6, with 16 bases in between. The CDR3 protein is CASNLGGGRQPQHF. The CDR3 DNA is TGTGCCAGCAATCTCGGCGGGGGGCGTCAGCCCCAGCATTTT.

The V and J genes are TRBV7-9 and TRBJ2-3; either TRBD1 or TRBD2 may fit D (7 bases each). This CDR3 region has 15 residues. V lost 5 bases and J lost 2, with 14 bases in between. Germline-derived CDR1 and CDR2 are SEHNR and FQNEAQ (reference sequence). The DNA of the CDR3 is TGTGCCAGCAGCCAGCGGGACAGCTTCACAGATACGCAGTATTTT. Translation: CASSQRDSFTDTQYF.

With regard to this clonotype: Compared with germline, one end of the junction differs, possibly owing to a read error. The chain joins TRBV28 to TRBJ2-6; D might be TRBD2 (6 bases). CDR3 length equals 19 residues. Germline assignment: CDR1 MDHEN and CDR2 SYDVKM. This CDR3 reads CASSPRLAAIYSGVNVLTF. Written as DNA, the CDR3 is TGTGCCAGCAGTCCTCGGTTAGCGGCCATCTACTCTGGGGTCAACGTCCTGACTTTC. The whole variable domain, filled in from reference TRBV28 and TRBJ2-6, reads DVKVTQSSRYLVKRTGEKVFLECVQDMDHENMFWYRQDPGLGLRLIYFSYDVKMKEKGDIPEGYSVSREKKERFSLILESASTNQTSMYLCASSPRLAAIYSGVNVLTFGAGSRLTVL.

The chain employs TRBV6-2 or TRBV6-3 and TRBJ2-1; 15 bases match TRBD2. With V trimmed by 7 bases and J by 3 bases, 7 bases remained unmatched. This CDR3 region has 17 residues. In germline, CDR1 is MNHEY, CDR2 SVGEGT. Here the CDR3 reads CASTVGTSGGLYNEQFF. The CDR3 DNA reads TGTGCCAGCACCGTCGGGACTAGCGGGGGGCTCTACAATGAGCAGTTCTTC.

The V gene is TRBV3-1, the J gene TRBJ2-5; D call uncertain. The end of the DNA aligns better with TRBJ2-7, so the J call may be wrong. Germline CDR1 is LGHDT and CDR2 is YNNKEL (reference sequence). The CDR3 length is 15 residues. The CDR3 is CASSQRSKGSYEQYF. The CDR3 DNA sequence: TGTGCCAGCAGCCAACGTAGTAAGGGATCCTACGAGCAGTACTTC.

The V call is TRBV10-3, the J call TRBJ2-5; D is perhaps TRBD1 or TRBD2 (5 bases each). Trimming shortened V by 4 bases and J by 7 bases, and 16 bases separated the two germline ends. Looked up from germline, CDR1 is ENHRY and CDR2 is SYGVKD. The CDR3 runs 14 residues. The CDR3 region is CAISAPGSRGTQYF. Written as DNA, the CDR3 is TGTGCCATCAGTGCGCCAGGGAGTCGCGGGACCCAGTACTTC.

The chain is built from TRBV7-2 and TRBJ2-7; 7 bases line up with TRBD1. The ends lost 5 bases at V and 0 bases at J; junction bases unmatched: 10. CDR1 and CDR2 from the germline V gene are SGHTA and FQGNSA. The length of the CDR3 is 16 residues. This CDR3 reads CASSSWDSGISYEQYF. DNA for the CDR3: TGTGCCAGCAGCAGCTGGGACAGTGGGATCTCCTACGAGCAGTACTTC. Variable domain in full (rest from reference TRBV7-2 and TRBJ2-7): GAGVSQSPSNKVTEKGKDVELRCDPISGHTALYWYRQSLGQGLEFLIYFQGNSAPDKSGLPSDRFSAERTGGSVSTLTIQRTQQEDSAVYLCASSSWDSGISYEQYFGPGTRLTVT.

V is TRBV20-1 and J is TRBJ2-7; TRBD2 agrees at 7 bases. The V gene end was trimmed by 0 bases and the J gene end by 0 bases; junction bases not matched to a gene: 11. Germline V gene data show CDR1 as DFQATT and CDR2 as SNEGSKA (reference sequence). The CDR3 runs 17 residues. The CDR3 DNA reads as TGCAGTGCTAGAGATAGATACGGGACTACCTACTCCTACGAGCAGTACTTC. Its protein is CSARDRYGTTYSYEQYF.

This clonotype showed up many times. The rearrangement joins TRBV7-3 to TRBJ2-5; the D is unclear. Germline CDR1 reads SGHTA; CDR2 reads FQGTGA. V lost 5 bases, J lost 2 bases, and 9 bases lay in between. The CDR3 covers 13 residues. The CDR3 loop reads CASSPPNQETQYF. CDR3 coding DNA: TGTGCCAGCAGCCCTCCCAATCAAGAGACCCAGTACTTC.